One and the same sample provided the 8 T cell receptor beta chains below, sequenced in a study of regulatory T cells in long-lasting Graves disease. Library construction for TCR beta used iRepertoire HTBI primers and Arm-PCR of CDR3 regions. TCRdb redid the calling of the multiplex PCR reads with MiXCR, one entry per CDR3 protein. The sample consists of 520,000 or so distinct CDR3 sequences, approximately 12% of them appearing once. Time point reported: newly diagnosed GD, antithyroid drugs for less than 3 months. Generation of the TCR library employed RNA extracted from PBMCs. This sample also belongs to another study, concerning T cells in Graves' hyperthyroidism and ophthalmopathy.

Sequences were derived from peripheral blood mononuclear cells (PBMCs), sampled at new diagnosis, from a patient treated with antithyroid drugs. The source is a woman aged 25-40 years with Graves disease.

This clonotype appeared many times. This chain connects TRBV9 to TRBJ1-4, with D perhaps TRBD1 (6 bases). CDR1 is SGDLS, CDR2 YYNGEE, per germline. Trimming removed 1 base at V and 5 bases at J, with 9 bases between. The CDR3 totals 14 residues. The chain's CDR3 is CASSVSGGNEKLFF. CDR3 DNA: TGTGCCAGCAGCGTATCTGGGGGCAATGAAAAACTGTTTTTT.

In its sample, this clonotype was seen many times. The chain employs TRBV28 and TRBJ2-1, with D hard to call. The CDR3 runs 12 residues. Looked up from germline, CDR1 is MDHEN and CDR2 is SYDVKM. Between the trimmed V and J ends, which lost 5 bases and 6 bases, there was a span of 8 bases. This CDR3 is CASSGRINEQFF. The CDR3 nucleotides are TGTGCCAGCAGTGGACGGATCAATGAGCAGTTCTTC.

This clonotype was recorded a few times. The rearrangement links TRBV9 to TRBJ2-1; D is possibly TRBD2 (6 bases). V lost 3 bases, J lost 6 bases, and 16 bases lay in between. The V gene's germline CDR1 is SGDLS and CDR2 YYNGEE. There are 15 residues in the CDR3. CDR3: CASSALGGAGNEQFF. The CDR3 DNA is TGTGCCAGCAGCGCGTTGGGGGGAGCAGGCAATGAGCAGTTCTTC.

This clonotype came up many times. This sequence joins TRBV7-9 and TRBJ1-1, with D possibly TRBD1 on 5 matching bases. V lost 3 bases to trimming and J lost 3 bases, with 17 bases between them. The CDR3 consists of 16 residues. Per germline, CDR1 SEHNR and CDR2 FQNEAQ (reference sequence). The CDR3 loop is CASSLGVGGMDTEAFF. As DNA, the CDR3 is TGTGCCAGCAGCTTGGGTGTTGGGGGGATGGACACTGAAGCTTTCTTT.

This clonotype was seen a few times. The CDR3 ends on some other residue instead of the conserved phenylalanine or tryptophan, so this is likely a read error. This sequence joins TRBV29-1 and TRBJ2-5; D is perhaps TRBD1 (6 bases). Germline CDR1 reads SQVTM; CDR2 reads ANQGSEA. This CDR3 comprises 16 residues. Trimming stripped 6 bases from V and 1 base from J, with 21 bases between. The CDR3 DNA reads TGCAGCGTCATAAGCCGAGGGGGTAGGGTCCAAGAGACCCAGTACCTC. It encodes CSVISRGGRVQETQYL.

The CDR3, as DNA: TGTGCCAGCAGCTTGAGCAGGGGTGGGCCCCAGCATTTT. It translates to CASSLSRGGPQHF. V gene TRBV5-4 combines with J gene TRBJ1-5, with D maybe TRBD1 (6 bases). This CDR3 is 13 amino acids long. CDR1 SGHNT and CDR2 YYREEE come from the germline V gene (reference sequence). V shed 1 base and J shed 9 bases, with 11 bases lying between them.

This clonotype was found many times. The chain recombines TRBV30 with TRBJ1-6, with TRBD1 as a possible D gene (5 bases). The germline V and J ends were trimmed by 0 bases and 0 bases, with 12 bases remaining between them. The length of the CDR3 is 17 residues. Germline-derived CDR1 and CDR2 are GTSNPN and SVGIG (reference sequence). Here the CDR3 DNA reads TGTGCCTGGAGTGTCCACAGGACGAGCTCCTATAATTCACCCCTCCACTTT. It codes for CAWSVHRTSSYNSPLHF.

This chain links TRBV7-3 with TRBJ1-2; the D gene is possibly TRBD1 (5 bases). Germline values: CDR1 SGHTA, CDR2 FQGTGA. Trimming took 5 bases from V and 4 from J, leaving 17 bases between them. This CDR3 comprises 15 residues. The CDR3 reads CASSLMGGTTYGYTF. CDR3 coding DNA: TGTGCCAGCAGCCTAATGGGGGGGACGACCTATGGCTACACCTTC.